These T cell receptor beta chains were read from a single sample in a study of blood T cell repertoires in COVID-19. Sequenced by immunoSEQ multiplex PCR; TCRdb stores in-frame clones only, minus some. Of more than 300,000 clones in the sample, about nine tenths are singletons; the top ten hold just under 7.5%. The specimen was peripheral blood. The receptors originated from a woman aged 70-85 years with COVID-19, enrolled during active disease. The CDR3 runs from the conserved cysteine through the conserved F or W. The order of the fields is clone size, D gene, V gene, J gene, CDR3 protein, CDR3 DNA. The D gene is left open where the match is weak. Size values are once, few and many counts, or a class for expanded clones, and some rows have none.

few	NA	TRBV9	TRBJ1-2	CASSVGGAYYGYTF	TGTGCCAGCAGCGTAGGGGGCGCGTACTATGGCTACACCTTC
once	NA	TRBV27	TRBJ1-5	CASSLRAGGGLNQPQHF	TGTGCCAGCAGTTTACGGGCCGGGGGTGGCCTCAATCAGCCCCAGCATTTT
NA	TRBD1	TRBV6-2/TRBV6-3	TRBJ2-7	CASSNIPRDRTYEQYF	TGTGCCAGCAGTAATATACCCCGGGACAGGACCTACGAGCAGTACTTC
few	NA	TRBV4-1	TRBJ1-1	CASSQGMLGQNTEAFF	TGCGCCAGCAGCCAGGGAATGTTGGGACAGAACACTGAAGCTTTCTTT
NA	TRBD1	TRBV12-3/TRBV12-4	TRBJ1-2	CASRATGIYGYTF	TGTGCCAGCAGAGCGACAGGGATCTATGGCTACACCTTC
NA	TRBD1	TRBV7-9	TRBJ1-3	CASSPGDSRNTIYF	TGTGCCAGCAGCCCGGGGGACAGTCGAAACACCATATATTTT
NA	TRBD1	TRBV6-4	TRBJ1-5	CASSMTGDRGFKGSNQPQHF	TGTGCCAGCAGCATGACCGGAGACAGGGGTTTTAAAGGGAGCAATCAGCCCCAGCATTTT
once	TRBD1	TRBV5-8	TRBJ1-4	CASSFSGTGGREKLFF	TGTGCCAGCAGCTTTTCCGGGACAGGGGGTCGTGAAAAACTGTTTTTT
NA	NA	TRBV9	TRBJ1-4	CASSVDRKGEKLFF	TGTGCCAGCAGCGTCGACAGAAAAGGTGAAAAACTGTTTTTT
NA	TRBD2	TRBV3-1/TRBV3-2	TRBJ2-1	CASSLQRGGQNEQFF	TGTGCCAGCAGCCTTCAGCGGGGGGGCCAAAATGAGCAGTTCTTC
few	TRBD1	TRBV5-3	TRBJ1-4	CARSSDFTGTGTPKEKLFF	TGTGCCAGAAGCTCGGACTTTACCGGGACAGGGACCCCTAAAGAAAAACTGTTTTTT
NA	TRBD2	TRBV5-1	TRBJ2-1	CASTGGAEQFF	TGCGCCAGCACCGGGGGGGCTGAGCAGTTCTTC
NA	NA	TRBV3-1/TRBV3-2	TRBJ1-2	CASSQAGVGYTF	TGTGCCAGCAGCCAAGCGGGGGTCGGCTACACCTTC
NA	TRBD2	TRBV7-9	TRBJ2-7	CASSSFQREGFYEQYF	TGTGCCAGCAGCTCCTTCCAGAGGGAGGGTTTCTACGAGCAGTACTTC
NA	TRBD2	TRBV14	TRBJ2-3	CASSLSGGRDTQYF	TGTGCCAGCAGCCTCAGCGGGGGGCGGGATACGCAGTATTTT
NA	TRBD1	TRBV19	TRBJ1-3	CASSTRQGYEGNTIYF	TGTGCCAGTAGTACAAGACAGGGCTACGAAGGAAACACCATATATTTT
NA	TRBD1	TRBV6-5	TRBJ1-1	CASSPRTGQNTEAFF	TGTGCCAGCAGTCCCCGGACAGGGCAGAACACTGAAGCTTTCTTT
NA	TRBD2	TRBV11-3	TRBJ2-1	CASSLGPSGGNEQFF	TGTGCCAGCAGCTTAGGACCTAGCGGGGGCAATGAGCAGTTCTTC
NA	NA	TRBV2	TRBJ2-3	CAGGQHENTQYF	TGTGCCGGCGGACAGCACGAGAATACGCAGTATTTT
NA	NA	TRBV9	TRBJ1-2	CASSGTPGSGYTF	TGTGCCAGCAGCGGGACGCCGGGGTCGGGCTACACCTTC
NA	NA	TRBV6-5	TRBJ1-2	CASSSPLSGYGYTF	TGTGCCAGCAGTTCCCCGCTATCAGGCTATGGCTACACCTTC
NA	NA	TRBV5-3	TRBJ2-2	CARSPSPEQNTGELFF	TGTGCCAGAAGCCCTTCCCCAGAACAGAACACCGGGGAGCTGTTTTTT
few	NA	TRBV29-1	TRBJ2-7	CSVELAGNSYEQYF	TGCAGCGTTGAGCTCGCGGGAAACTCCTACGAGCAGTACTTC
NA	TRBD1	TRBV2	TRBJ1-5	CASSRQGDQPQHF	TGTGCCAGCAGTAGACAGGGGGATCAGCCCCAGCATTTT
NA	NA	TRBV30	TRBJ1-1	CAWSKQVNTEAFF	TGTGCCTGGAGTAAACAGGTGAACACTGAAGCTTTCTTT
NA	NA	TRBV2	TRBJ1-2	CASSVQGLNYGYTF	TGTGCCAGCAGTGTTCAGGGGTTAAACTATGGCTACACCTTC
NA	TRBD2	TRBV24-1	TRBJ2-1	CATSRRGGHEQFF	TGTGCCACCAGTCGGCGGGGGGGCCATGAGCAGTTCTTC
NA	NA	TRBV6-5	TRBJ2-7	CASSYSKQGRHEQYF	TGTGCCAGCAGTTACTCTAAACAGGGAAGGCACGAGCAGTACTTC
NA	NA	TRBV9	TRBJ1-6	CASGAYRDGSYNSPLHF	TGTGCCAGCGGGGCCTACAGGGATGGCTCCTATAATTCACCCCTCCACTTT
NA	NA	TRBV6-5	TRBJ1-5	CASRPQGGGQPQHF	TGTGCCAGCAGGCCTCAGGGAGGAGGCCAGCCCCAGCATTTT
NA	TRBD1	TRBV5-4	TRBJ1-2	CASSRETGTGVYLF	TGTGCCAGCAGCCGAGAAACGGGGACAGGGGTGTACCTCTTC
NA	NA	TRBV5-4	TRBJ1-3	CATESGGQSLSSGNTIYF	TGTGCCACAGAGTCTGGAGGACAGTCCCTTTCCTCTGGAAACACCATATATTTT
NA	TRBD1	TRBV5-1	TRBJ1-1	CASSLRPGGSNTEAFF	TGCGCCAGCAGCTTGAGGCCAGGGGGGTCGAACACTGAAGCTTTCTTT
NA	TRBD1	TRBV5-1	TRBJ2-7	CASSRGQGISYEQYF	TGCGCCAGCAGCCGCGGACAGGGCATTTCCTACGAGCAGTACTTC
NA	NA	TRBV5-1	TRBJ1-4	CASSLVGALSVNEKLFF	TGCGCCAGCAGCTTGGTTGGGGCCTTGTCGGTAAATGAAAAACTGTTTTTT
NA	NA	TRBV4-3	TRBJ1-2	CASTPRQGGVAYGYTF	TGCGCCAGCACGCCACGGCAGGGAGGGGTGGCATATGGCTACACCTTC
NA	NA	TRBV11-2	TRBJ2-7	CASSHPDSLYEQYF	TGTGCCAGCAGTCACCCGGATAGCCTCTACGAGCAGTACTTC
NA	NA	TRBV6-4	TRBJ2-1	CASSAGAGHYNEQFF	TGTGCCAGCAGTGCAGGAGCGGGCCACTACAATGAGCAGTTCTTC
NA	NA	TRBV27	TRBJ2-7	CASRRIGGKELEQYF	TGTGCCAGCAGGCGAATTGGGGGGAAAGAACTCGAGCAGTACTTC
NA	TRBD2	TRBV29-1	TRBJ2-1	CSGDLTGGNEQFF	TGCAGCGGGGACCTAACGGGGGGCAATGAGCAGTTCTTC
NA	NA	TRBV18	TRBJ1-1	CASSPLGKSNTEAFF	TGTGCCAGCTCACCACTGGGCAAATCGAACACTGAAGCTTTCTTT
NA	NA	TRBV28	TRBJ1-2	CASSLGSYGYTF	TGTGCCAGCAGTTTAGGTAGCTATGGCTACACCTTC
NA	NA	TRBV30	TRBJ1-3	CAWSATELGNTIYF	TGTGCCTGGAGTGCTACAGAACTTGGAAACACCATATATTTT